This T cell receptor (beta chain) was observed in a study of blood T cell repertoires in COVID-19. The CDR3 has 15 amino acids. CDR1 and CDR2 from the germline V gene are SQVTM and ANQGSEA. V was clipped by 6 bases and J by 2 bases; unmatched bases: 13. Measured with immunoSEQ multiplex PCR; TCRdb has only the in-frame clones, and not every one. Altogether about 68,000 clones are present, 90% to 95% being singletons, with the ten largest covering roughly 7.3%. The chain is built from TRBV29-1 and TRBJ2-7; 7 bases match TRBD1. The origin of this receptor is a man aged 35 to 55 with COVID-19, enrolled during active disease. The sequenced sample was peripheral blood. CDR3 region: CSVEVTDRAAYEQYF. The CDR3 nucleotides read TGCAGCGTGGAGGTGACCGACAGGGCTGCCTACGAGCAGTACTTC.